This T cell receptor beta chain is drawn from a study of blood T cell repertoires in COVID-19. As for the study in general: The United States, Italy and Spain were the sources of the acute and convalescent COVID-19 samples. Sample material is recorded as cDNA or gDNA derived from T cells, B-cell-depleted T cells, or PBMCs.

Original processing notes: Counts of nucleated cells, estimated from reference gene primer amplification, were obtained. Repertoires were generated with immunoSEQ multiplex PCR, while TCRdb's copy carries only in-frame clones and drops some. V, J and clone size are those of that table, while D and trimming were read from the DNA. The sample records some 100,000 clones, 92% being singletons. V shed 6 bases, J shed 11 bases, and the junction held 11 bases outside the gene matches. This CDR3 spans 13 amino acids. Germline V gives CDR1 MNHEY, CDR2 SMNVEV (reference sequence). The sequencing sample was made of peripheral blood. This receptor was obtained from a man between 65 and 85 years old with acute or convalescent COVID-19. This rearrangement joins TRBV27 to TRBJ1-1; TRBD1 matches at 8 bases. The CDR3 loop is CASSRGQDTGAFF. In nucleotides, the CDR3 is TGTGCCAGCAGCAGGGGACAGGACACCGGGGCTTTCTTT.